These 30 T cell receptor beta chains were all obtained from the same sample, sequenced in a study of T cells expressing NK-cell markers. No DNA is given; TCRdb re-called the 5' RACE reads and lists each CDR3 protein once. In all, the sample yields a few hundred thousand distinct CDR3 sequences. Input material: blood T cells: a sorted CD56 or NKG2C T cell subset, CD4+ or CD8+ T cells, or bulk PBMC T cells (not recorded which). Receptor source: a woman aged 45-65 years in good health.

The CDR3 sequence: CASSLGGQGEQFF. V usage is TRBV5-1 and J usage is TRBJ2-1; the D call from TCRdb, TRBD1, cannot be confirmed without DNA. Germline CDR1 SGHRS, CDR2 YFSETQ. This CDR3 comprises 13 residues.

The gene calls are TRBV3-1 and TRBJ2-5; there is no DNA to check the TCRdb D call of TRBD2. The CDR3 sequence is 15 residues long. CDR1 is LGHDT and CDR2 is YNNKEL in the germline V gene (reference sequence). The CDR3 loop is CASSQNPGSGETQYF.

The CDR3 sequence is CSARIFSGRAYNEQFF. The V call is TRBV20-1, the J call TRBJ2-1. This CDR3 has 16 amino acids. Germline CDR1 and CDR2: DFQATT and SNEGSKA (reference sequence).

V is TRBV20-1 and J is TRBJ2-5; TCRdb picks TRBD2, but there is no DNA to check that call. Germline lookup yields CDR1 DFQATT and CDR2 SNEGSKA (reference sequence). The CDR3 has 16 residues. The chain's CDR3 is CSAREPSGRPGETQYF.

CDR3 sequence reads: CASSQGAASGRFNEQFF. The V call is TRBV4-1, the J call TRBJ2-1; TCRdb selects TRBD2, and the lack of DNA leaves this call unchecked. Germline values: CDR1 MGHRA, CDR2 YSYEKL. This CDR3 has 17 residues.

The chain links TRBV12-3 or TRBV12-4 to TRBJ2-1; TCRdb's D call, TRBD2, is unchecked because there is no DNA. The CDR3 is 21 residues long. The CDR3 loop is CASRPGTSGREGGSYTMEQFF.

The genes are TRBV6-1 and TRBJ1-1. This CDR3 has 14 residues. Per germline, CDR1 MNHNS and CDR2 SASEGT. The CDR3 region is CASSERAANTEAFF.

The chain is built from TRBV4-2 and TRBJ2-5; the D call of TRBD2 rests on TCRdb alone, since no DNA is present to check it. The germline V gene encodes CDR1 LGHNA and CDR2 YNFKEQ. The CDR3 length is 15 residues. The CDR3 is CASSQGTSGTETQYF.

CDR3 sequence: CASRPGTGTLHQPQHF. The chain has TRBV28 and TRBJ1-5; the TCRdb D gene call, TRBD1, has no DNA to confirm it. The CDR3 covers 16 residues. Germline V gene lookup returns CDR1 MDHEN and CDR2 SYDVKM.

The V call is TRBV2, the J call TRBJ2-1; the D gene TCRdb calls, TRBD1, cannot be checked with no DNA. This CDR3 is 15 amino acids long. Germline values: CDR1 SNHLY, CDR2 FYNNEI. CDR3 loop: CASSLSAGGRGEQFF.

The gene calls are TRBV3-1 and TRBJ2-5; TCRdb's D gene call, TRBD2, goes unchecked for lack of DNA. Per the germline V gene, CDR1 is LGHDT and CDR2 is YNNKEL (reference sequence). The CDR3 length is 17 residues. CDR3 sequence reads: CASSQSWTSGYQETQYF.

The gene calls are TRBV29-1 and TRBJ2-5; TCRdb names TRBD1, which stays unverified in the absence of DNA. This CDR3 spans 15 amino acids. Germline lookup yields CDR1 SQVTM and CDR2 ANQGSEA. The CDR3 protein is CSGYDRGGKGETQYF.

CDR3 in amino acids: CSASLTSGSTDTQYF. The rearrangement joins TRBV20-1 to TRBJ2-3; checking the TCRdb D call of TRBD2 is not possible without DNA. Per germline, CDR1 DFQATT and CDR2 SNEGSKA (reference sequence). This CDR3 has 15 residues.

The chain uses TRBV5-4 and TRBJ2-7; the D gene TCRdb calls, TRBD1, cannot be checked with no DNA. The CDR3 length is 16 residues. Germline V CDR1 and CDR2: SGHNT, YYREEE (reference sequence). The CDR3 region is CASSPGRGSEAYEQYF.

The chain joins TRBV10-3 to TRBJ1-5; absent DNA, TCRdb's TRBD1 call cannot be checked. Germline CDR1 ENHRY, CDR2 SYGVKD. The CDR3 is made up of 14 amino acids. The CDR3 sequence: CAIRGDEGNQPQHF.

The chain couples TRBV10-2 to TRBJ2-7; the TCRdb call, TRBD2, lacks DNA for checking. Looked up from germline, CDR1 is WSHSY and CDR2 is SAAADI. The length of the CDR3 is 12 residues. CDR3 loop: CASSELAHEQYF.

This chain joins TRBV20-1 and TRBJ2-1; TCRdb returns TRBD2, unconfirmable since there is no DNA. This CDR3 comprises 14 residues. Per the germline V gene, CDR1 is DFQATT and CDR2 is SNEGSKA (reference sequence). CDR3 amino acids: CSATRTSGSQGQFF.

The chain combines TRBV7-2 with TRBJ2-1. The CDR3 length is 11 residues. Germline loops: CDR1 SGHTA, CDR2 FQGNSA. CDR3 region: CARIHLNEQFF. Supplemented by reference TRBV7-2 and TRBJ2-1, the full variable domain reads GAGVSQSPSNKVTEKGKDVELRCDPISGHTALYWYRQSLGQGLEFLIYFQGNSAPDKSGLPSDRFSAERTGGSVSTLTIQRTQQEDSAVYLCARIHLNEQFFGPGTRLTVL.

J is TRBJ2-2 and V is TRBV12-3 or TRBV12-4; TCRdb proposes TRBD1, but this gene call is untestable without DNA. This CDR3 spans 14 amino acids. The CDR3 sequence: CASRGDPNIGELFF.

The V gene is TRBV11-1, the J gene TRBJ2-1; without DNA, the TCRdb call of TRBD1 cannot be checked. Germline V CDR1 and CDR2: SGHAT, FQDESV (reference sequence). This CDR3 contains 18 residues. The CDR3 region is CASSLDVSGQGQGNEQFF.

The chain couples TRBV30 to TRBJ1-2; TCRdb proposes TRBD1, but this gene call is untestable without DNA. CDR1 and CDR2 from the germline V gene are GTSNPN and SVGIG (reference sequence). The CDR3 is 12 residues long. This CDR3 reads CACGGDYYGYTF.

This chain links TRBV20-1 with TRBJ2-1. The CDR3 has 15 residues. Germline values: CDR1 DFQATT, CDR2 SNEGSKA (reference sequence). The CDR3 spells CSARDPTYSYNEQFF.

The genes are TRBV28 and TRBJ2-7; the TCRdb D gene call, TRBD1, has no DNA to confirm it. Germline V gene data show CDR1 as MDHEN and CDR2 as SYDVKM. This CDR3 contains 12 residues. CDR3 loop: CASWGESYEQYF.

The chain is built from TRBV28 and TRBJ2-5. The CDR3 covers 16 residues. CDR1 and CDR2 (germline): MDHEN, SYDVKM. CDR3 in amino acids: CASSLFIPAWKETQYF.

J is TRBJ2-1 and V is TRBV7-2. The CDR3 runs 15 residues. The germline V gene encodes CDR1 SGHTA and CDR2 FQGNSA. CDR3 protein: CASSLAVGSYNEQFF.

The chain couples TRBV21-1 to TRBJ2-1; TCRdb names TRBD2, which stays unverified in the absence of DNA. TRBV21-1 has pseudogene status. CDR3 length: 18 amino acids. The CDR3 loop reads CASSPLMTGLAGMNEQFF.

The V and J genes are TRBV27 and TRBJ2-2; with no DNA, the TCRdb D assignment of TRBD2 cannot be verified. This CDR3 has 17 amino acids. Germline V gene lookup returns CDR1 MNHEY and CDR2 SMNVEV (reference sequence). The CDR3 sequence: CASSLPGLGGGTGELFF.

The V gene is TRBV2, the J gene TRBJ2-7; TCRdb's D call of TRBD2 is untestable without DNA. Per germline, CDR1 SNHLY and CDR2 FYNNEI. The CDR3 sequence is 13 residues long. CDR3 sequence reads: CASTQSPGYEQYF.

This chain joins TRBV6-5 and TRBJ2-3; as DNA is missing, the TRBD1 call by TCRdb cannot be tested. The CDR3 has 15 residues. Germline CDR1 MNHEY, CDR2 SVGAGI. This chain's CDR3 is CASSSADRYTDTQYF.

The chain combines TRBV12-3 or TRBV12-4 with TRBJ2-1; the TCRdb call, TRBD2, lacks DNA for checking. The CDR3 spans 14 residues. CDR3: CASCWRGYYNEQFF.